Below, one TCR beta chain is given with its context. As yet, its antigen is unknown. Sequencing was performed with immunoSEQ multiplex PCR; in TCRdb, only in-frame clones are kept and a portion is missing. The data contain about 130,000 clones, around 89% of them singletons. This sample was included in a study of radiation and T cells in renal cell carcinoma. Time point here: blood 2 weeks post-SBRT. This sample's treatment: 15 Gy SBRT to primary tumor, nephrectomy 4 weeks later. CDR3 size: 14 residues. The V gene's germline CDR1 is SGHNT and CDR2 YYREEE (reference sequence). With V trimmed by 4 bases and J by 2 bases, 5 bases remained unmatched. Study-level points and caveats: From baseline, blood top tumor clonotypes peaked at 2 weeks post-radiation.

The starting material was blood, obtained from a patient whose treatment included radiotherapy and nephrectomy. The source is a woman aged 70-85 years with renal cell carcinoma. The gene calls are TRBV5-4 and TRBJ2-5; TRBD1 matches 7 bases. CDR3 amino acids: CASSRGDRQETQYF. The CDR3 DNA sequence: TGTGCCAGCAGCCGAGGGGACAGACAAGAGACCCAGTACTTC.